This TCR beta chain was obtained from a study of blood T cell repertoires in COVID-19. Background on the study: From T cells, B-cell-depleted T cells, or PBMCs came the material, which was cDNA or gDNA.

TCRdb keeps only in-frame clones here, not all; method: immunoSEQ multiplex PCR. The sample lists roughly 250,000 clones, around 90% occurring once. Germline loops: CDR1 MDHEN, CDR2 SYDVKM. There are 17 residues in the CDR3. After removal of 5 bases from V and 4 bases from J, the junction contained 11 bases not matched to a gene. The clonotype originates from a woman in her 40s who had been exposed to COVID-19. Sequenced material: PBMCs or T cells enriched from blood (not recorded which). The rearrangement links TRBV28 to TRBJ1-6; 7 bases map to TRBD1. This CDR3 reads CASSALLGTEYNSPLHF. For the CDR3, the DNA is TGTGCCAGCAGTGCCCTTCTCGGGACAGAATATAATTCACCCCTCCACTTT.